These T cell receptor beta chains were read from a single sample in a study of blood T cells in healthy people across ages. TCRdb re-called the 5' RACE reads with MiXCR, one entry per CDR3 protein. Among about 840,000 distinct CDR3 sequences listed, just under 30% were seen once. The sample was also reused in another study, on T cells of mothers and their children.

Material: blood. The receptors shown here come from a woman between 40 and 50 years old in good health. Each CDR3 is given with its conserved first and last residue.

j_call | v_call | cdr3_aa
TRBJ2-1 | TRBV2 | CASSEGTGFDEQFF
TRBJ1-6 | TRBV28 | CASSWIGFASYNSPLHF
TRBJ1-1 | TRBV28 | CASSQQGTEAFF
TRBJ2-7 | TRBV5-1 | CASSPNTRQGGEQYF
TRBJ1-2 | TRBV27 | CASSIQGGHGYTF
TRBJ2-3 | TRBV20-1 | CSARDYASGGARDTQYF
TRBJ1-3 | TRBV20-1 | CSARTGSSGNTIYF
TRBJ2-5 | TRBV7-2 | CASSFQGGQETQYF
TRBJ1-5 | TRBV6-5 | CASKTGGAGNQPQHF
TRBJ2-7 | TRBV5-1 | CASSLEAESSYDQYF
TRBJ2-7 | TRBV29-1 | CSAKDRGEGGKQYF
TRBJ1-1 | TRBV29-1 | CSVQGSTEAFF
TRBJ1-1 | TRBV20-1 | CSARRQRNTEAFF
TRBJ2-7 | TRBV4-2 | CASKPRDRGSYEQYF
TRBJ1-1 | TRBV28 | CASSLDRPVIIANTEAFF
TRBJ1-2 | TRBV7-3 | CASSRTSRNYGYTF
TRBJ2-5 | TRBV29-1 | CSGRTGGETQYF
TRBJ2-4 | TRBV2 | CASGGGGEYF
TRBJ2-4 | TRBV12-3/TRBV12-4 | CASGEGGFYNEQYF
TRBJ2-1 | TRBV19 | CASSRQGGEQFF
TRBJ2-3 | TRBV7-9 | CASSSTVGAKGPSGTDTQYF
TRBJ1-2 | TRBV18 | CASSPQRDRRNYGYTF
TRBJ2-1 | TRBV3-1 | CASSLSSGARKQFF
TRBJ2-3 | TRBV6-1 | CASSESGGGADTQYF
TRBJ2-7 | TRBV5-1 | CASSYGTSGAGAEQYF
TRBJ2-7 | TRBV6-6 | CASNTGDYEQYF
TRBJ1-1 | TRBV10-3 | CAITPTPANTEAFF
TRBJ1-1 | TRBV29-1 | CSVVGGMAEAFF
TRBJ1-2 | TRBV12-3/TRBV12-4 | CASSLSSNYGYIF
TRBJ2-5 | TRBV5-1 | CASSGTGGGETQYF
TRBJ1-2 | TRBV28 | CASSSSGGADYGYTF
TRBJ2-4 | TRBV13 | CASSLAEAKNIQYF
TRBJ2-7 | TRBV28 | CASSSSGRTALSYEQYF
TRBJ2-5 | TRBV28 | CASSLHVGETQYF
TRBJ1-3 | TRBV21-1 | CASSTPSTGGNTIYF